The present entry profiles one TCR beta chain with its context. The antigen remains unidentified. TCRdb re-derived calls from the reads in MiXCR, one entry per CDR3 protein. Of about 62,000 distinct CDR3 sequences listed, 60% to 65% were seen once; the top ten hold less than 2%. This sample was included in a study of type 1 regulatory T cells. The germline CDR1 and CDR2 sequences are SGDLS and YYNGEE. J gave up 2 bases and V 4 bases, and 5 bases lay outside the gene matches. CDR3 length: 15 residues. The receptor's source is a human donor in good health. Input material: cultured non-Tr1 T cells, either the whole culture or a sorted T cell fraction (not recorded which). This sequence joins TRBV9 and TRBJ2-1; 8 nucleotides agree with TRBD1. The chain's CDR3 is CASSLGQGTYNEQFF. For the CDR3, the DNA is TGTGCCAGCAGCCTAGGACAGGGAACCTACAATGAGCAGTTCTTC. Using reference TRBV9 and TRBJ2-1 for the parts outside the CDR3, the full variable domain is DSGVTQTPKHLITATGQRVTLRCSPRSGDLSVYWYQQSLDQGLQFLIQYYNGEERAKGNILERFSAQQFPDLHSELNLSSLELGDSALYFCASSLGQGTYNEQFFGPGTRLTVL.